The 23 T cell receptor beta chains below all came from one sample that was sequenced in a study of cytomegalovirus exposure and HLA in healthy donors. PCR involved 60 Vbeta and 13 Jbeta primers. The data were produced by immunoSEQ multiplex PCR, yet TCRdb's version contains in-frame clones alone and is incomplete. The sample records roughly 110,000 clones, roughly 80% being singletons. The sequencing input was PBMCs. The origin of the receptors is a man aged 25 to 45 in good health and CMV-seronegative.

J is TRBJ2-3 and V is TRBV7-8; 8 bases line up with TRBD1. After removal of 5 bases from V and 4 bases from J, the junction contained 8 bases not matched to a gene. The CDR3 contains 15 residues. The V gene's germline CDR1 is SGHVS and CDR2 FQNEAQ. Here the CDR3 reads CASSPDRGSPDTQYF. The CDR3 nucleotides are TGTGCCAGCAGCCCAGACAGGGGTTCCCCAGATACGCAGTATTTT. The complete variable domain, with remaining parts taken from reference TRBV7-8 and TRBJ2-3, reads GAGVSQSPRYKVAKRGQDVALRCDPISGHVSLFWYQQALGQGPEFLTYFQNEAQLDKSGLPSDRFFAERPEGSVSTLKIQRTQQEDSAVYLCASSPDRGSPDTQYFGPGTRLTVL.

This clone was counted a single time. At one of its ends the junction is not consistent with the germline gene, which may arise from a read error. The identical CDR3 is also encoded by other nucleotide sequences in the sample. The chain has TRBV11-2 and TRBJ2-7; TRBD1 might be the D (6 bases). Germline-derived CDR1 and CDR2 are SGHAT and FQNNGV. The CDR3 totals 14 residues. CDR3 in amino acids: CASRLGHSSYEQYF. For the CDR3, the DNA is TGTGCCAGCCGCTTGGGACACAGCTCCTACGAGCAGTACTTC.

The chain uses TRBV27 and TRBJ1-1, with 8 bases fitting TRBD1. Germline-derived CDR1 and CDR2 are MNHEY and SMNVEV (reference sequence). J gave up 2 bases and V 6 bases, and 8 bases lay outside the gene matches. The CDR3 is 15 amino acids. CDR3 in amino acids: CASSHQTGVNTEAFF. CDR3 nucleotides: TGTGCCAGCAGCCACCAGACAGGGGTTAACACTGAAGCTTTCTTT.

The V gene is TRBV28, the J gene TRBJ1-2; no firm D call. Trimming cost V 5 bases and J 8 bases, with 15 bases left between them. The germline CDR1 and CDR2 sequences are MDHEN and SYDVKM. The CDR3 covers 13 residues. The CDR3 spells CASSPSPGGGYTF. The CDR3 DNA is TGTGCCAGCAGTCCGAGCCCCGGCGGAGGCTACACCTTC.

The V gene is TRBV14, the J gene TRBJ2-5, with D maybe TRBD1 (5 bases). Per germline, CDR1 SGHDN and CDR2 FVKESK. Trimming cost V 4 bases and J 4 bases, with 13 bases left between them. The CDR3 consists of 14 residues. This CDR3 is CASSLLGARETQYF. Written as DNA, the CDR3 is TGTGCCAGCAGCCTCCTTGGGGCGAGAGAGACCCAGTACTTC.

The CDR3 sequence is CASSEGSSGSSYNEQFF. The CDR3 nucleotides read TGTGCCAGCAGTGAAGGGTCTAGCGGAAGCTCCTACAATGAGCAGTTCTTC. This chain uses TRBV6-4 with TRBJ2-1, with TRBD2 identical over 7 bases. The CDR3 runs 17 residues. Trimming took 3 bases from V and 0 from J; bases not matched to a gene: 8. In germline, CDR1 is MRHNA, CDR2 SNTAGT.

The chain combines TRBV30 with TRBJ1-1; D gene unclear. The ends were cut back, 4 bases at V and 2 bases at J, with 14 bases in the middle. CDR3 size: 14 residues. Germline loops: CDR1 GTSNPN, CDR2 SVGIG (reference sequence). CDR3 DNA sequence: TGTGCCTGGATCCCGGGGAAGATAAACACTGAAGCTTTCTTT. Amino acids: CAWIPGKINTEAFF.

CDR3 region: CASSEPPRSGAYNEQFF. The CDR3 DNA is TGTGCCAGCAGTGAGCCCCCTAGGAGCGGGGCCTACAATGAGCAGTTCTTC. This rearrangement joins TRBV2 to TRBJ2-1; 7 bases match TRBD2. Germline CDR1 reads SNHLY; CDR2 reads FYNNEI. V was pared by 3 bases and J by 2 bases, with 10 bases of the junction left unmatched. CDR3 length: 17 residues.

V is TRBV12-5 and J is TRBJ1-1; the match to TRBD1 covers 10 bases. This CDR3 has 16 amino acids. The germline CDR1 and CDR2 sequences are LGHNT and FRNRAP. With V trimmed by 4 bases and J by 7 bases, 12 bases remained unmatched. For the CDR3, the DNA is TGTGCTAGTGGTTGGGACCGAGGGACAGGGGCTATTGAAGCTTTCTTT. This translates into CASGWDRGTGAIEAFF.

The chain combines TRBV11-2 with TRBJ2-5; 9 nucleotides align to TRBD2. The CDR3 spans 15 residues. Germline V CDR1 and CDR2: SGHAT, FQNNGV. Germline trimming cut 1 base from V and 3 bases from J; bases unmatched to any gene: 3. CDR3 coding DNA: TGTGCCAGCAGCTTAGGCGGGGGGGCGGAAGAGACCCAGTACTTC. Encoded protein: CASSLGGGAEETQYF.

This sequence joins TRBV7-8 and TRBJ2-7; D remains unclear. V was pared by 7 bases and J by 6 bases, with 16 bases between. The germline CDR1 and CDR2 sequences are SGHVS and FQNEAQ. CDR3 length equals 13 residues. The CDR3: CASTPTPTAEQYF. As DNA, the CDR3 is TGTGCCAGCACCCCAACCCCCACTGCCGAGCAGTACTTC.

Here the CDR3 reads CASSVNGGGAAYNEQFF. The CDR3 DNA is TGTGCCAGCAGCGTAAATGGCGGGGGGGCCGCCTACAATGAGCAGTTCTTC. The chain employs TRBV9 and TRBJ2-1; 9 bases line up with TRBD2. CDR1 SGDLS and CDR2 YYNGEE come from the germline V gene. The CDR3 length is 17 residues. V trimming: 1 base; J trimming: 2 bases; junction bases outside the gene matches: 7.

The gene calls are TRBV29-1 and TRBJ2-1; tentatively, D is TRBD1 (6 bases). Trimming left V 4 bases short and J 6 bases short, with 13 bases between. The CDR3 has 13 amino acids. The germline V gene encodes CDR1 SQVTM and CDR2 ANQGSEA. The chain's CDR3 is CSVGRTAPNEQFF. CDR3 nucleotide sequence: TGCAGCGTTGGAAGGACAGCACCCAATGAGCAGTTCTTC.

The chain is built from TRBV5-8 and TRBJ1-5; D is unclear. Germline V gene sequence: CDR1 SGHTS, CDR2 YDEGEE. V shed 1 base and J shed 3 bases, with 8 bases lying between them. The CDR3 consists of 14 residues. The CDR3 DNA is TGTGCCAGCAGCTTGCCCAGAATCAATCAGCCCCAGCATTTT. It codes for CASSLPRINQPQHF.

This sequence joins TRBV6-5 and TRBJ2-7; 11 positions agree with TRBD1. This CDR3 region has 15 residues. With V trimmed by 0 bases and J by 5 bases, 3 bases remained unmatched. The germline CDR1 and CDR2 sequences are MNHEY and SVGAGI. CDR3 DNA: TGTGCCAGCAGTTACTCGGGACAGGGGGTGGACGAGCAGTACTTC. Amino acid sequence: CASSYSGQGVDEQYF.

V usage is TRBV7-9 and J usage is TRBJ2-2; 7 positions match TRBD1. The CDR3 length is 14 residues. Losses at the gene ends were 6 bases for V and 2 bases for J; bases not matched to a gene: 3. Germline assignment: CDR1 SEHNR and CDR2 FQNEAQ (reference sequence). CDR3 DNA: TGTGCCAGCAGAAGGACAGGAAACACCGGGGAGCTGTTTTTT. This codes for CASRRTGNTGELFF.

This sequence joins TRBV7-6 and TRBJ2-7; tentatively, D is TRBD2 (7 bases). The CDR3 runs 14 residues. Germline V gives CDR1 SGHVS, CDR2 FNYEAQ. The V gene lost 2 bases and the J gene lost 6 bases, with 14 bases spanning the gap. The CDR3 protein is CASSLRGGVREQYF. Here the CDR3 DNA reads TGTGCCAGCAGCTTAAGGGGGGGAGTGCGCGAGCAGTACTTC.

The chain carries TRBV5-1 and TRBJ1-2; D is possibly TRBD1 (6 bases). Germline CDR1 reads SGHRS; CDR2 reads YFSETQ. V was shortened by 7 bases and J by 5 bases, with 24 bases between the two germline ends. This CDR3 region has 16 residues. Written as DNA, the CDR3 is TGCGCCAGCTCAACTCAACCTTCCGGGACAAATTATGGCTACACCTTC. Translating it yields CASSTQPSGTNYGYTF.

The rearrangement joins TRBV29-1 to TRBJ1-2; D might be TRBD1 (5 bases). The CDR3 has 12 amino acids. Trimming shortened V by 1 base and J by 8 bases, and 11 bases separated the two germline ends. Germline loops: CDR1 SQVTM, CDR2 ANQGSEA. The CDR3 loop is CSVEGGGGGYTF. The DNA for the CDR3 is TGCAGCGTTGAAGGGGGGGGTGGAGGCTACACCTTC.

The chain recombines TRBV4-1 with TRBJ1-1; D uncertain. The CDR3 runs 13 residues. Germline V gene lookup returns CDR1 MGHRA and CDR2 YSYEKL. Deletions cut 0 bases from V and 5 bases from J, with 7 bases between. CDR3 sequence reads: CASSQDLRTEAFF. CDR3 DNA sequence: TGCGCCAGCAGCCAAGATTTGCGAACTGAAGCTTTCTTT.

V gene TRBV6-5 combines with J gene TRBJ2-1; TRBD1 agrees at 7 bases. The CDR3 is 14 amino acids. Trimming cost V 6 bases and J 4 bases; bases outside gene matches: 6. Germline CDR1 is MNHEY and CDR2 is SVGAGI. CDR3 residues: CASSWTGQYNEQFF. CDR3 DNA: TGTGCCAGCAGCTGGACAGGCCAATACAATGAGCAGTTCTTC.

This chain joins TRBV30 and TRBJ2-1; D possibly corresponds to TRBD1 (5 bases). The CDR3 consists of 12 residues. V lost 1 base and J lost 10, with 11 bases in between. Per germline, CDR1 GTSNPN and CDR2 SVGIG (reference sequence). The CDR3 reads CAWSGQGIEQFF. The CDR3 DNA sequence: TGTGCCTGGAGTGGCCAGGGTATAGAGCAGTTCTTC.

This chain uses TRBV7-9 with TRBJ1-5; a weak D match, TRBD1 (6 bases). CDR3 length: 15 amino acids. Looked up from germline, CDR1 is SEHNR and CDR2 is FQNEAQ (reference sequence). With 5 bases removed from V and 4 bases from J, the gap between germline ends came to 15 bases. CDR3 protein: CASSLGQGINQPQHF. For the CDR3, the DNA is TGTGCCAGCAGCCTGGGGCAGGGGATTAATCAGCCCCAGCATTTT.